The present entry profiles one T cell receptor (beta chain) with its context. This clonotype was seen at least ten times. Its recognized antigen is unknown. Base qualities were left out, and no much larger clone turns up one base away. The protocol used for the library was RACE. Sequencer: NextSeq 500. Library preparation attached unique molecular identifiers to individual cDNA molecules for quantitative, reproducible TCR counting. From each blood RNA sample, both TCR alpha and TCR beta chains were sequenced. As for the original processing: Samples had a median of approximately 96,000 TCRs, with a range from roughly 20,000 to 690,600. The Decombinator software suite was used to annotate V, J and CDR3 in the TCR reads. For the PS versus PT1 abundance plots, all samples were subsampled to the same number of TCRs (28,000). TCRs were defined as expanded if absent before sensitization and observed at least eight times at the 2-week time point. TCRdb handled the public reads itself, with Q25 trimming in fastp and clone calling in MiXCR, and kept productive beta chains. CDR3 protein duplicates are merged, each entry listing the most common genes and DNA. TCRdb, not the authors, supplied the V and J calls. The sample yields 350,000 or so distinct CDR3 sequences; around 7% were counted once. Together, the top ten hold about 8% of the sample.

This sample is part of a study of human T cells and chemical hapten exposure (dated by TCRdb to the early 2020s). As for the study more broadly: For sensitization, 2% DPC in acetone was applied to a 2 cm by 2 cm area of upper inner arm skin. Patients additionally received weekly therapeutic DPC doses to the scalp throughout the roughly 24-week study period. Patch testing on the upper back used Finn chambers containing 0.01% DPC, with scoring done after 6 days according to International Contact Dermatitis Research Group standards. Peripheral blood TCR repertoire changes were tracked in vivo in alopecia patients during primary and secondary sensitization to the hapten diphenylcyclopropenone (DPC). Libraries were pooled for sequencing, and per-sample TCR yields varied mainly because of small differences in library volumes within the pool. Alopecia areata with under or over 50% scalp involvement, alopecia totalis and alopecia universalis were represented in the patient cohort, which was mostly female. Patient blood was sampled pre-sensitization (week 0) and at 2, 6 and about 24 weeks after DPC sensitization. Some 29 alopecia patients provided blood for TCR sequencing at one to four time points (pre-sensitization, 2, 6 and 24 weeks).

This specimen's time point label, per the study, means: patch test 1, 2 weeks after DPC sensitization. Reading the label with the study, this specimen's treatment or condition is: therapeutic diphenylcyclopropenone sensitization with weekly scalp DPC. Blood at each patch-test visit was drawn before the patch test was applied. To be eligible, patients had to be aged 18 to 70, diagnosed with alopecia and judged suitable for DPC therapy, while pregnant patients were excluded. Unfractionated whole blood was collected in Tempus Blood RNA tubes, and total RNA was extracted from that blood. The CDR3 sequence holds 13 residues, the cysteine and phenylalanine included. Only the CDR3 part of the read is kept: 39 bases, read in frame from the first base. Trimming leaves V shorter by 4 bases and J shorter by 3 bases, with the junction holding 4 bases beyond the gene matches. CDR1 and CDR2, per the germline V gene, are SGHRS and YFSETQ.

Study-wide conclusions, independent of this receptor: DPC sensitization did not change the number of TCRs with a frequency above 1 in 1000, and there was no evidence of changes in global repertoire structure. Alopecia, a presumed autoimmune disease, was present in all patients, so the immune response of the patients might differ from that of healthy individuals. Expanded TCRs formed significantly more large CDR3 similarity clusters than pre-sensitization or healthy control sets, consistent with antigen-driven responses. After repeated subsampling, changes were observed in the strength of the expansion versus patch-test correlation and in the threshold at which the correlation became significant. The number of PT1 expanded TCRs positively correlated with patch test score, significant at thresholds 8, 16 and 32 but not 4.

The rearranged segments are TRBV5-1 and TRBJ2-7, with 7 bases matching TRBD1. The sample was whole blood, taken in connection with sensitization to the hapten diphenylcyclopropenone (DPC). This receptor was obtained from a woman between 18 and 30 years old with alopecia areata. Some clones in this sample may be carry-over from other donors' samples. The bases read TGCGCCAGCAGCACCGACAGGGACTACGAGCAGTACTTC. Translated, it gives CASSTDRDYEQYF.